This TCR beta chain was recorded in a study of blood T cells in healthy people across ages. Sample-barcoded 5' priming and a J-beta primer mix drove a second PCR of about 7 to 11 cycles. Each CDR3 protein is one row after TCRdb ran MiXCR on the 5' RACE reads. The sample shows about 760,000 distinct CDR3 sequences, 20% to 25% of them seen only once. The CDR3 spans 15 residues. Deletions cut 3 bases from V and 7 bases from J, with 13 bases between. Per germline, CDR1 MNHEY and CDR2 SVGAGI. The same specimen was also included in a second study, on T cells of mothers and their children.

Sequenced material: blood. The gene calls are TRBV6-5 and TRBJ1-6, with D perhaps TRBD1 (5 bases). This TCR was recovered from a boy between 5 and 17 years old in good health. CDR3 sequence (DNA): TGTGCCAGCAGTTATTCGGGGGTGATGAATTCACCCCTCCACTTT. Residues: CASSYSGVMNSPLHF.